A selection of T cell receptor beta chains follows, all from one sample in a study of cytomegalovirus exposure and HLA in healthy donors. Only in-frame clones appear in the TCRdb table, and some are missing; sequencing was by immunoSEQ multiplex PCR. The top ten clones hold about 1.9% of a sample with 150,000 to 200,000 clones, around 80% of them seen once. The specimen sequenced was PBMCs. The receptors come from a woman younger than 30 in good health and CMV-seropositive. CDR3s include the opening cysteine and the closing phenylalanine or tryptophan. The order of the fields is CDR3 protein, CDR3 DNA, J gene, V gene, clone size, D gene. D genes are given only for firm matches. A row's size may be missing; if present it is once, few, many or a size class.

CDR3aa: CASSVRRGVTGELFF
CDR3nt: TGTGCCAGCAGCGTTCGCAGGGGCGTCACCGGGGAGCTGTTTTTT
j_gene: TRBJ2-2
v_gene: TRBV9
abundance: NA
d_gene: NA

CDR3aa: CASSFGWRGAEGGQYF
CDR3nt: TGTGCCAGCAGCTTTGGTTGGCGGGGGGCTGAGGGAGGGCAGTATTTT
j_gene: TRBJ2-3
v_gene: TRBV7-8
abundance: NA
d_gene: TRBD2

CDR3aa: CASRTSGYNEQFF
CDR3nt: TGTGCCAGTAGGACTAGCGGATACAATGAGCAGTTCTTC
j_gene: TRBJ2-1
v_gene: TRBV19
abundance: NA
d_gene: TRBD2

CDR3aa: CASSFTGGSNTEAFF
CDR3nt: TGTGCCAGCAGCTTTACAGGGGGCTCCAACACTGAAGCTTTCTTT
j_gene: TRBJ1-1
v_gene: TRBV5-6
abundance: once
d_gene: TRBD1

CDR3aa: CASSFGGLETQYF
CDR3nt: TGTGCCAGCAGCTTTGGAGGGCTGGAGACCCAGTACTTC
j_gene: TRBJ2-5
v_gene: TRBV7-3
abundance: NA
d_gene: NA

CDR3aa: CASSQGRIHLRPSGNTIYF
CDR3nt: TGCGCCAGCAGTCAAGGCAGGATTCATCTTCGTCCCTCTGGAAACACCATATATTTT
j_gene: TRBJ1-3
v_gene: TRBV23-1
abundance: NA
d_gene: NA

CDR3aa: CASSLGQYYGYTF
CDR3nt: TGCGCCAGCAGCTTGGGACAATACTATGGCTACACCTTC
j_gene: TRBJ1-2
v_gene: TRBV5-1
abundance: NA
d_gene: NA

CDR3aa: CASSFWTAYSGANVLTF
CDR3nt: TGTGCCAGCAGCTTCTGGACAGCCTACTCTGGGGCCAACGTCCTGACTTTC
j_gene: TRBJ2-6
v_gene: TRBV13
abundance: NA
d_gene: NA

CDR3aa: CASSSQTQGVAYGYTF
CDR3nt: TGTGCCAGCAGTTCTCAAACTCAGGGTGTTGCCTATGGCTACACCTTC
j_gene: TRBJ1-2
v_gene: TRBV25-1
abundance: NA
d_gene: NA

CDR3aa: CASIRFGTSANNEQFF
CDR3nt: TGTGCCAGCATCCGATTCGGGACTAGCGCGAACAATGAGCAGTTCTTC
j_gene: TRBJ2-1
v_gene: TRBV7-8
abundance: NA
d_gene: TRBD2

CDR3aa: CAWRTGLSTNEKLFF
CDR3nt: TGTGCCTGGCGGACAGGATTATCCACTAATGAAAAACTGTTTTTT
j_gene: TRBJ1-4
v_gene: TRBV30
abundance: few
d_gene: TRBD1

CDR3aa: CASSQGQLFSGNTIYF
CDR3nt: TGTGCCAGTAGTCAGGGACAGCTATTCTCTGGAAACACCATATATTTT
j_gene: TRBJ1-3
v_gene: TRBV19
abundance: NA
d_gene: TRBD1

CDR3aa: CASSPGQVVNNSPLHF
CDR3nt: TGTGCCAGCAGCCCAGGGCAGGTGGTGAATAATTCACCCCTCCACTTT
j_gene: TRBJ1-6
v_gene: TRBV7-6
abundance: NA
d_gene: NA

CDR3aa: CAWGHLYGYTF
CDR3nt: TGTGCCTGGGGACACCTGTATGGCTACACCTTC
j_gene: TRBJ1-2
v_gene: TRBV30
abundance: NA
d_gene: NA

CDR3aa: CASSLFGQGETQYF
CDR3nt: TGCGCCAGCAGCTTGTTCGGGCAGGGGGAGACCCAGTACTTC
j_gene: TRBJ2-5
v_gene: TRBV5-1
abundance: NA
d_gene: NA

CDR3aa: CASSSKRDRSDNSPLHF
CDR3nt: TGTGCCAGCTCCTCGAAGAGGGATAGGAGCGATAATTCACCCCTCCACTTT
j_gene: TRBJ1-6
v_gene: TRBV18
abundance: few
d_gene: NA

CDR3aa: CASSPGLHGGETQYF
CDR3nt: TGCGCCAGCAGCCCGGGCCTCCACGGGGGAGAGACCCAGTACTTC
j_gene: TRBJ2-5
v_gene: TRBV4-1
abundance: few
d_gene: NA

CDR3aa: CASRWRDRGHTEAFF
CDR3nt: TGTGCCAGTAGGTGGAGGGACAGGGGCCACACTGAAGCTTTCTTT
j_gene: TRBJ1-1
v_gene: TRBV19
abundance: NA
d_gene: TRBD1

CDR3aa: CASSPHIYPVAGTDTQYF
CDR3nt: TGTGCCAGCAGCCCTCATATCTACCCGGTAGCGGGCACAGATACGCAGTATTTT
j_gene: TRBJ2-3
v_gene: TRBV9
abundance: NA
d_gene: NA

CDR3aa: CASSGRQLVSNQPQHF
CDR3nt: TGTGCCAGCAGTGGACGACAGTTGGTTAGCAATCAGCCCCAGCATTTT
j_gene: TRBJ1-5
v_gene: TRBV6-1
abundance: NA
d_gene: NA

CDR3aa: CASSLDRGMSGYTF
CDR3nt: TGTGCCAGCAGCTTAGACAGGGGAATGAGTGGCTACACCTTC
j_gene: TRBJ1-2
v_gene: TRBV5-6
abundance: NA
d_gene: TRBD1

CDR3aa: CAWSVTGFYGYTF
CDR3nt: TGTGCCTGGAGCGTAACAGGCTTCTATGGCTACACCTTC
j_gene: TRBJ1-2
v_gene: TRBV30
abundance: NA
d_gene: NA

CDR3aa: CASSYRGQNQPQHF
CDR3nt: TGTGCCAGCAGTTACAGGGGACAGAATCAGCCCCAGCATTTT
j_gene: TRBJ1-5
v_gene: TRBV6-6
abundance: NA
d_gene: TRBD1

CDR3aa: CASSRIPGQRQETQYF
CDR3nt: TGCGCCAGCAGCCGGATTCCTGGACAGCGACAAGAGACCCAGTACTTC
j_gene: TRBJ2-5
v_gene: TRBV4-1
abundance: NA
d_gene: NA

CDR3aa: CASGRGVGTEAFF
CDR3nt: TGTGCTAGTGGCCGGGGGGTGGGCACTGAAGCTTTCTTT
j_gene: TRBJ1-1
v_gene: TRBV12-5
abundance: few
d_gene: NA

CDR3aa: CASSTQGRPNTEAFF
CDR3nt: TGTGCCAGCAGCACTCAAGGCAGGCCGAACACTGAAGCTTTCTTT
j_gene: TRBJ1-1
v_gene: TRBV11-2
abundance: NA
d_gene: NA

CDR3aa: CASSRRASSYEQYF
CDR3nt: TGTGCCAGTAGTAGGAGGGCTAGCTCCTACGAGCAGTACTTC
j_gene: TRBJ2-7
v_gene: TRBV19
abundance: NA
d_gene: NA

CDR3aa: CASSSPSSGGNEQFF
CDR3nt: TGTGCCAGCAGTTCACCGTCCAGCGGGGGGAATGAGCAGTTCTTC
j_gene: TRBJ2-1
v_gene: TRBV6-5
abundance: NA
d_gene: TRBD2

CDR3aa: CASSSQVF
CDR3nt: TGTGCCAGCAGCTCTCAGGTTTTT
j_gene: TRBJ1-3
v_gene: TRBV7-9
abundance: NA
d_gene: NA

CDR3aa: CASSVGLAGSYNEQFF
CDR3nt: TGTGCCAGCAGCGTGGGACTAGCGGGTTCCTACAATGAGCAGTTCTTC
j_gene: TRBJ2-1
v_gene: TRBV11-1
abundance: NA
d_gene: TRBD2

CDR3aa: CASSPRLAGETQYF
CDR3nt: TGTGCCAGCAGCCCTAGACTAGCGGGAGAGACCCAGTACTTC
j_gene: TRBJ2-5
v_gene: TRBV7-9
abundance: NA
d_gene: TRBD2

CDR3aa: CASSLAVNAYTEAFF
CDR3nt: TGTGCCAGCAGCTTGGCGGTCAACGCGTACACTGAAGCTTTCTTT
j_gene: TRBJ1-1
v_gene: TRBV5-4
abundance: NA
d_gene: NA

CDR3aa: CASSTGQGMYGYTF
CDR3nt: TGTGCCAGTAGTACGGGACAGGGGATGTATGGCTACACCTTC
j_gene: TRBJ1-2
v_gene: TRBV19
abundance: few
d_gene: TRBD1

CDR3aa: CASSPSGTNYGYTF
CDR3nt: TGTGCCAGCTCACCTAGCGGGACTAACTATGGCTACACCTTC
j_gene: TRBJ1-2
v_gene: TRBV18
abundance: NA
d_gene: NA